Following are 20 T cell receptor beta chains from one sample sequenced in a study of shared clonotypes between healthy human individuals. Assay: immunoSEQ multiplex PCR; the TCRdb copy retains only in-frame clones and omits some. This sample has around 1.1 million clones; 60% to 80% occur once, and the top ten carry almost 0.9%. Sequenced sample: memory CD4+ T cells from PBMCs. Subset given: CD45RA-negative fraction. The receptors come from a man between 18 and 35 years old in good health. Some clones in this sample may be carry-over from other donors' samples.

The chain recombines TRBV28 with TRBJ1-2; TRBD1 might be the D (6 bases). Trimming removed 6 bases from V and 4 bases from J, with 18 bases in between. CDR1 and CDR2 (germline): MDHEN, SYDVKM. There are 15 residues in the CDR3. CDR3 protein: CASRGGGGPSYGYTF. Here the CDR3 DNA reads TGTGCCAGCAGGGGCGGCGGGGGGCCTTCCTATGGCTACACCTTC.

About this clone: This CDR3 is also generated by other DNA sequences in the sample. This sequence joins TRBV29-1 and TRBJ2-5; D call uncertain. Germline CDR1 and CDR2: SQVTM and ANQGSEA. V lost 0 bases and J lost 5, with 7 bases in between. The CDR3 extends over 12 amino acids. CDR3 amino acids: CSVEEVRETQYF. The CDR3 nucleotides read TGCAGCGTTGAAGAGGTGAGGGAGACCCAGTACTTC. Together with reference TRBV29-1 and TRBJ2-5, the CDR3 gives the full variable domain: SAVISQKPSRDICQRGTSLTIQCQVDSQVTMMFWYRQQPGQSLTLIATANQGSEATYESGFVIDKFPISRPNLTFSTLTVSNMSPEDSSIYLCSVEEVRETQYFGPGTRLLVL.

This sequence joins TRBV28 and TRBJ2-3; 10 bases are a match to TRBD2. CDR3 size: 16 residues. The V and J ends lost 6 bases and 4 bases, in that order; junction bases with no gene match: 10. Germline values: CDR1 MDHEN, CDR2 SYDVKM. CDR3 amino acids: CASSSGAAGGADTQYF. The CDR3 DNA sequence: TGTGCCAGCAGCTCAGGGGCAGCGGGAGGGGCAGATACGCAGTATTTT.

With respect to this clone: A single base is all that separates this from a far larger clone, so a read error is likely. The CDR3 DNA sequence: TGTGCCAGCAGCTCTTGGGGGGGTTCTCCAGATACGCAGTATTTT. As protein: CASSSWGGSPDTQYF. V and J are TRBV11-2 and TRBJ2-3; 7 positions match TRBD2. This CDR3 is built from 15 residues. Germline trimming cut 4 bases from V and 4 bases from J; bases unmatched to any gene: 8. Germline V gene data show CDR1 as SGHAT and CDR2 as FQNNGV.

The chain uses TRBV5-1 and TRBJ2-2, with D perhaps matching TRBD2 (7 bases). The CDR3 extends over 16 amino acids. CDR1 and CDR2 (germline): SGHRS, YFSETQ. Trimming took 0 bases from V and 3 from J, leaving 12 bases between them. The DNA of the CDR3 is TGCGCCAGCAGCTTGGTTCCGGGGGGCCACACCGGGGAGCTGTTTTTT. Translated: CASSLVPGGHTGELFF.

This chain uses TRBV28 with TRBJ2-7, with TRBD2 identical over 8 bases. V gave up 4 bases and J gave up 2 bases; unmatched junction bases: 19. CDR3 size: 19 residues. Germline values: CDR1 MDHEN, CDR2 SYDVKM. This CDR3 reads CASSSHIPRGWREAYEQYF. In nucleotides, the CDR3 is TGTGCCAGCAGTTCCCATATACCTAGAGGATGGCGGGAGGCCTACGAGCAGTACTTC.

The chain has TRBV28 and TRBJ2-3, with 8 bases matching TRBD2. CDR3 length: 18 amino acids. V lost 6 bases, J lost 0 bases, and 14 bases stayed unmatched. Germline assignment: CDR1 MDHEN and CDR2 SYDVKM. In DNA form, the CDR3 reads TGTGCCAGCAGACAAGACAATATAGCGGGGAGGAGCACAGATACGCAGTATTTT. Amino acids: CASRQDNIAGRSTDTQYF.

This sequence joins TRBV5-1 and TRBJ1-4, with 9 bases fitting TRBD1. This CDR3 spans 15 amino acids. V gave up 9 bases and J gave up 0 bases; unmatched junction bases: 6. The germline V gene has CDR1 SGHRS and CDR2 YFSETQ. Here the CDR3 DNA reads TGCGCCACCAGGACAGGGGAGGCAACTAATGAAAAACTGTTTTTT. It specifies CATRTGEATNEKLFF.

This clone appeared a single time. A much more abundant neighbour one base away suggests this may be a read error. The gene calls are TRBV4-3 and TRBJ2-6; D may be TRBD1 (5 bases). Germline CDR1 reads LGHNA; CDR2 reads YSLEER. The V end lost 0 bases, the J end lost 2 bases, and 8 bases lay between the germline ends. The CDR3 is made up of 16 amino acids. The CDR3 DNA reads as TGCGCCAGCAGCCAAGATTGGGGCCCTGGGGCCAACGTCCTGACTTTC. This gives the protein CASSQDWGPGANVLTF.

The count of this clone is one. This sequence joins TRBV7-2 and TRBJ2-5; D is unclear. V was pared by 4 bases and J by 5 bases, with 17 bases between. Germline V CDR1 and CDR2: SGHTA, FQGNSA. The CDR3 length is 15 residues. CDR3 amino acids: CASSSSWTAGETQYF. For the CDR3, the DNA is TGTGCCAGCAGCTCGAGCTGGACCGCTGGGGAGACCCAGTACTTC.

V gene TRBV11-3 combines with J gene TRBJ1-1; no clear D gene. Germline CDR1 reads SGHNT; CDR2 reads YENEEA. This CDR3 contains 14 residues. Between the trimmed V and J ends, which lost 1 base and 1 base, there was a span of 7 bases. Here the CDR3 DNA reads TGTGCCAGCAGCTTAGGTCCGGGGAACACTGAAGCTTTCTTT. The encoded protein is CASSLGPGNTEAFF.

This chain links TRBV7-2 with TRBJ1-2; D not certain. V gave up 4 bases and J gave up 4 bases, with 10 bases separating them. The germline gives CDR1 SGHTA, CDR2 FQGNSA. This CDR3 has 13 amino acids. CDR3 loop: CASSSGVSYGYTF. CDR3 DNA: TGTGCCAGCAGCTCCGGGGTTAGCTATGGCTACACCTTC.

About this clone: Other DNA sequences in the sample encode the same CDR3. The V call is TRBV5-1, the J call TRBJ1-2, with 7 bases fitting TRBD1. The length of the CDR3 is 15 residues. The germline CDR1 and CDR2 sequences are SGHRS and YFSETQ. After removal of 2 bases from V and 2 bases from J, the junction contained 6 bases not matched to a gene. The CDR3 sequence is CASSLGTATNYGYTF. The DNA for the CDR3 is TGCGCCAGCAGCTTAGGGACAGCCACAAACTATGGCTACACCTTC.

J is TRBJ2-7 and V is TRBV2; TRBD2 might be the D (7 bases). V was trimmed by 6 bases and J by 2 bases, leaving 11 bases between them. The CDR3 is 13 residues long. Germline CDR1 reads SNHLY; CDR2 reads FYNNEI. In DNA form, the CDR3 reads TGTGCCAGCAGGGAGGGGGGGCCCTACGAGCAGTACTTC. Protein: CASREGGPYEQYF.

In the case of this clone: The same CDR3 arises from other DNA sequences in this sample as well. This rearrangement joins TRBV7-6 to TRBJ2-5; a possible D gene is TRBD1 (5 bases). The CDR3 sequence is 13 residues long. Trimming left V 5 bases short and J 0 bases short, with 7 bases between. Germline V gene sequence: CDR1 SGHVS, CDR2 FNYEAQ. Here the CDR3 DNA reads TGTGCCAGCAGCCCAGGGAACCAAGAGACCCAGTACTTC. This encodes CASSPGNQETQYF.

The chain carries TRBV19 and TRBJ1-2; D not resolved. CDR3 size: 15 residues. Germline-derived CDR1 and CDR2 are LNHDA and SQIVND (reference sequence). The V end was cut by 2 bases, the J end by 4 bases, with 14 bases between. As DNA, the CDR3 is TGTGCCAGTAGTATAACGAGGGCCCAACCCTATGGCTACACCTTC. Translating it yields CASSITRAQPYGYTF.

The chain has TRBV11-3 and TRBJ2-1; 12 bases align to TRBD1. This CDR3 spans 15 amino acids. Trimming cost V 4 bases and J 6 bases; bases outside gene matches: 4. CDR1 is SGHNT and CDR2 is YENEEA in the germline V gene. In DNA, the CDR3 is TGTGCCAGCAGCTCGGGACAGGGGGCGAGCAATGAGCAGTTCTTC. Protein sequence: CASSSGQGASNEQFF. Using reference TRBV11-3 and TRBJ2-1 for the parts outside the CDR3, the full variable domain is EAGVVQSPRYKIIEKKQPVAFWCNPISGHNTLYWYLQNLGQGPELLIRYENEEAVDDSQLPKDRFSAERLKGVDSTLKIQPAELGDSAVYLCASSSGQGASNEQFFGPGTRLTVL.

The DNA for the CDR3 is TGTGCCAGCTTGGGGACAGGGAACACCGGGGAGCTGTTTTTT. Translation gives CASLGTGNTGELFF. The chain recombines TRBV19 with TRBJ2-2; 8 nucleotides align to TRBD1. The CDR3 length is 14 residues. The germline V gene has CDR1 LNHDA and CDR2 SQIVND (reference sequence). The trim removed 9 bases at V and 1 base at J, leaving 4 bases unmatched.

The V call is TRBV9, the J call TRBJ2-2; 8 bases are shared with TRBD2. This CDR3 is built from 15 residues. Looked up from germline, CDR1 is SGDLS and CDR2 is YYNGEE. Losses at the gene ends were 4 bases for V and 4 bases for J; bases not matched to a gene: 6. The CDR3, as DNA: TGTGCCAGCAGCCCGAGCGGGAGTAGCACCGGGGAGCTGTTTTTT. The encoded protein is CASSPSGSSTGELFF.

J is TRBJ2-7 and V is TRBV11-2; 7 positions agree with TRBD2. The CDR3 totals 16 residues. CDR1 is SGHAT and CDR2 is FQNNGV in the germline V gene. V was clipped by 5 bases and J by 1 base; unmatched bases: 11. The CDR3 is CASSPIGGRESYEQYF. CDR3 coding DNA: TGTGCCAGCAGCCCCATCGGGGGGAGGGAATCCTACGAGCAGTACTTC.